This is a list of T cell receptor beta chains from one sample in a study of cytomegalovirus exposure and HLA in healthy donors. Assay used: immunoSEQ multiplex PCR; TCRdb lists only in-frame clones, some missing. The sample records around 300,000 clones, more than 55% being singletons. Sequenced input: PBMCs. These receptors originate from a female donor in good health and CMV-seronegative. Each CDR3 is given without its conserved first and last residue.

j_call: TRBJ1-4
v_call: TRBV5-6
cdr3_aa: ASSLGYRGNEKLF

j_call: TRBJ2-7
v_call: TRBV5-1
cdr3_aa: ASSLEKGQGHEQY

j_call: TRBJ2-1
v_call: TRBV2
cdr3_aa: ASTGGLAVYNEQF

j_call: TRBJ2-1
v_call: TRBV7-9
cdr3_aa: ASSLPTGVTYNEQF

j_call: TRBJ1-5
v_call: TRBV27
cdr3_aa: ASSLGAQYSNQPQH

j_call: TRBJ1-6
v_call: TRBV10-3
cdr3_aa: AIRGQGGSPLH

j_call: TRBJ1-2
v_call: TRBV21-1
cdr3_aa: ASSKKGPRDRPDT

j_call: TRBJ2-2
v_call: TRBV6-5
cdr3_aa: ASSYTSPGELF

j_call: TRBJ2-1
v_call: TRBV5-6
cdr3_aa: ASSLGAGWNYNEQF

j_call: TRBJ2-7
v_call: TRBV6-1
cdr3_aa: ASSEWGKGTGTSYEQY